Shown below are 27 T cell receptor beta chains from a single sample sequenced in a study of cytomegalovirus exposure and HLA in healthy donors. PCR involved 60 Vbeta and 13 Jbeta primers. The method was immunoSEQ multiplex PCR; TCRdb's version includes in-frame clones alone and lacks a portion of them. The sample records some 100,000 clones, about four fifths being singletons. Sequencing was carried out using PBMCs. These receptor sequences come from a male donor in good health and CMV-seropositive.

The chain carries TRBV2 and TRBJ1-2; TRBD1 is a possible D gene (6 bases). Germline lookup yields CDR1 SNHLY and CDR2 FYNNEI. The CDR3 is 14 amino acids. V shed 7 bases and J shed 4 bases, with 16 bases lying between them. CDR3 DNA: TGTGCCAGCACTCCCGGGGGGGCCAGCTATGGCTACACCTTC. This encodes CASTPGGASYGYTF.

This chain links TRBV18 with TRBJ1-3; no clear D gene. The CDR3 spans 14 residues. Germline V CDR1 and CDR2: KGHSH, LQKENI. V was clipped by 4 bases and J by 6 bases, with 13 bases between them. The chain's CDR3 is CASSRREVENTIYF. The DNA for the CDR3 is TGTGCCAGCTCACGACGCGAGGTGGAAAACACCATATATTTT. The variable domain in full, with the rest retrieved from reference TRBV18 and TRBJ1-3, is NAGVMQNPRHLVRRRGQEARLRCSPMKGHSHVYWYRQLPEEGLKFMVYLQKENIIDESGMPKERFSAEFPKEGPSILRIQQVVRGDSAAYFCASSRREVENTIYFGEGSWLTVV.

The CDR3 is CAWKGHPNTGELFF. Written as DNA, the CDR3 is TGTGCCTGGAAGGGACACCCGAACACCGGGGAGCTGTTTTTT. The J gene is TRBJ2-2, the V gene TRBV30, with D maybe TRBD1 (6 bases). Trimming removed 4 bases from V and 0 bases from J, with 9 bases in between. The CDR3 runs to 14 residues. In germline, CDR1 is GTSNPN, CDR2 SVGIG (reference sequence).

This CDR3 reads CASLGQTNTEAFF. The CDR3 coding sequence is TGCGCCAGCTTGGGACAGACTAACACTGAAGCTTTCTTT. The V and J genes are TRBV5-1 and TRBJ1-1, with TRBD1 matching 7 bases. Losses at the gene ends were 7 bases for V and 2 bases for J; bases not matched to a gene: 5. Germline CDR1 SGHRS, CDR2 YFSETQ. The CDR3 is 13 residues long.

This clone was seen only once. The chain has TRBV7-2 and TRBJ1-2, with 7 positions matching TRBD1. Germline V CDR1 and CDR2: SGHTA, FQGNSA. CDR3 size: 18 residues. With V trimmed by 5 bases and J by 0 bases, 15 bases remained unmatched. The CDR3 nucleotides read TGTGCCAGCAGCCACCGGCTCCGGGACAGCAACCCTAACTATGGCTACACCTTC. Translating gives CASSHRLRDSNPNYGYTF.

The chain links TRBV30 to TRBJ1-5; D call uncertain. The CDR3 is made up of 13 amino acids. Trimming took 0 bases from V and 3 from J, leaving 6 bases between them. Germline V gives CDR1 GTSNPN, CDR2 SVGIG (reference sequence). CDR3 residues: CAWSVQSNQPQHF. In DNA, the CDR3 is TGTGCCTGGAGTGTGCAGTCCAATCAGCCCCAGCATTTT.

The chain links TRBV18 to TRBJ2-7; no clear D gene. Trimming removed 0 bases from V and 1 base from J, with 4 bases in between. In germline, CDR1 is KGHSH, CDR2 LQKENI. This CDR3 contains 13 residues. The CDR3 DNA reads TGTGCCAGCTCACCACCGCAGTCCTACGAGCAGTACTTC. Residues: CASSPPQSYEQYF.

The rearrangement joins TRBV5-1 to TRBJ1-3, with no clear D. Germline CDR1 reads SGHRS; CDR2 reads YFSETQ. V dropped 6 bases and J dropped 0 bases, with 13 bases sitting between them. This CDR3 is 15 amino acids long. This CDR3 is CASTPSGSSGNTIYF. The CDR3 region has the DNA TGCGCCAGCACCCCTTCGGGGAGCTCTGGAAACACCATATATTTT.

The V and J genes are TRBV28 and TRBJ1-5; 7 nucleotides line up with TRBD1. The V and J ends lost 2 bases and 2 bases, in that order; junction bases with no gene match: 3. CDR1 and CDR2 from the germline V gene are MDHEN and SYDVKM. CDR3 length: 15 amino acids. The CDR3 sequence: CASSLGGGGNQPQHF. The CDR3 DNA follows: TGTGCCAGCAGTTTAGGAGGGGGCGGCAATCAGCCCCAGCATTTT.

The rearrangement uses TRBV9 and TRBJ2-2, with a possible D match to TRBD1 (5 bases). This CDR3 is 15 amino acids long. Trimming removed 0 bases at V and 4 bases at J, with 10 bases between. Looked up from germline, CDR1 is SGDLS and CDR2 is YYNGEE. The CDR3 DNA reads TGTGCCAGCAGCGTAGGGCAGGGTATCACCGGGGAGCTGTTTTTT. Protein sequence: CASSVGQGITGELFF.

This chain connects TRBV19 to TRBJ2-5; 9 bases agree with TRBD1. Germline assignment: CDR1 LNHDA and CDR2 SQIVND (reference sequence). This CDR3 has 13 amino acids. Trimming at V came to 7 bases and at J to 3 bases, leaving 3 bases not matched to a gene. This chain's CDR3 is CASTRQGEETQYF. The CDR3 DNA reads as TGTGCCAGTACCAGACAGGGGGAAGAGACCCAGTACTTC.

This chain connects TRBV6-4 to TRBJ2-2; possible D gene TRBD2, 6 bases. Trimming shortened V by 6 bases and J by 6 bases, and 11 bases separated the two germline ends. CDR3 length equals 13 residues. Germline V gives CDR1 MRHNA, CDR2 SNTAGT. CDR3 bases: TGTGCCAGCAGACGACTAGACCCCGGGGAGCTGTTTTTT. Protein product: CASRRLDPGELFF.

This chain joins TRBV5-1 and TRBJ1-5; D is undetermined. CDR1 and CDR2 from the germline V gene are SGHRS and YFSETQ. This CDR3 is built from 15 residues. With 4 bases removed from V and 4 bases from J, the gap between germline ends came to 15 bases. This CDR3 reads CASSPGDHWNQPQHF. The CDR3 DNA reads as TGCGCCAGCAGCCCCGGGGATCACTGGAATCAGCCCCAGCATTTT.

This chain uses TRBV7-3 with TRBJ2-3; 9 bases are a match to TRBD1. The V segment lost 1 base and the J segment 4 bases; nucleotides outside the gene matches: 6. The germline V gene has CDR1 SGHTA and CDR2 FQGTGA. This CDR3 is built from 16 residues. The CDR3 sequence: CASSLKTGGWADTQYF. The CDR3 DNA follows: TGTGCCAGCAGCTTAAAGACAGGGGGGTGGGCAGATACGCAGTATTTT.

This sequence joins TRBV2 and TRBJ2-6, with D possibly matching TRBD1 (6 bases). V gave up 5 bases and J gave up 5 bases, with 7 bases separating them. The CDR3 is 13 residues long. From germline, CDR1 is SNHLY and CDR2 FYNNEI. The CDR3 DNA follows: TGTGCCAGCAGTAGGGACAGGGCCAACGTCCTGACTTTC. Its protein is CASSRDRANVLTF.

V usage is TRBV4-2 and J usage is TRBJ1-1; D gene unclear. V lost 8 bases and J lost 2, with 6 bases in between. This CDR3 has 11 residues. CDR1 and CDR2 from the germline V gene are LGHNA and YNFKEQ. The CDR3 loop reads CASGRNTEAFF. DNA of the CDR3: TGTGCCAGCGGGCGCAACACTGAAGCTTTCTTT.

The rearrangement uses TRBV28 and TRBJ1-2; TRBD1 agrees at 10 bases. The V and J ends lost 4 bases and 7 bases, in that order; junction bases with no gene match: 9. The length of the CDR3 is 15 residues. CDR1 is MDHEN, CDR2 SYDVKM, per germline. The CDR3 DNA follows: TGTGCCAGCAGTTCAACCGGGACAGGGGACGGTGGCTACACCTTC. It specifies CASSSTGTGDGGYTF.

This chain connects TRBV5-1 to TRBJ2-7; 11 bases fit TRBD1. Trimming cost V 7 bases and J 1 base; bases outside gene matches: 13. This CDR3 has 17 amino acids. Germline CDR1 and CDR2: SGHRS and YFSETQ. CDR3: CASSIGLGQGASYEQYF. CDR3 coding DNA: TGCGCCAGCTCGATTGGCCTCGGACAGGGGGCTTCCTACGAGCAGTACTTC. Full variable domain (remainder filled in from reference TRBV5-1 and TRBJ2-7): KAGVTQTPRYLIKTRGQQVTLSCSPISGHRSVSWYQQTPGQGLQFLFEYFSETQRNKGNFPGRFSGRQFSNSRSEMNVSTLELGDSALYLCASSIGLGQGASYEQYFGPGTRLTVT.

The rearrangement links TRBV5-1 to TRBJ1-6; D not resolved. This CDR3 contains 16 residues. V lost 4 bases to trimming and J lost 2 bases, with 13 bases between them. Germline-derived CDR1 and CDR2 are SGHRS and YFSETQ. The CDR3 is CASSVMADTYNSPLHF. In DNA form, the CDR3 reads TGCGCCAGCAGCGTTATGGCGGATACCTATAATTCACCCCTCCACTTT.

The genes are TRBV18 and TRBJ2-2, with D perhaps TRBD1 (6 bases). Germline V lookup: CDR1 KGHSH, CDR2 LQKENI. This CDR3 spans 15 amino acids. Trimming took off 3 bases at V and 6 bases at J, with 14 bases between the two ends. CDR3 sequence: CASSPPNRVPGELFF. The CDR3 bases are TGTGCCAGCTCACCCCCGAACAGGGTCCCCGGGGAGCTGTTTTTT.

The chain combines TRBV4-1 with TRBJ1-5; D gene uncertain. V lost 6 bases, J lost 4 bases, and 16 bases lay in between. This CDR3 is 15 amino acids long. Germline CDR1 MGHRA, CDR2 YSYEKL. The CDR3 here is CASREAVVGNQPQHF. The CDR3 DNA reads as TGCGCCAGCAGGGAGGCGGTAGTGGGTAATCAGCCCCAGCATTTT.

CDR3 amino acids: CASSGRGGGFTGYTF. CDR3 nucleotides: TGCGCCAGCAGTGGCAGGGGAGGGGGTTTTACCGGCTACACCTTC. V usage is TRBV5-1 and J usage is TRBJ1-2, with D maybe TRBD1 (6 bases). Germline-derived CDR1 and CDR2 are SGHRS and YFSETQ. V lost 5 bases and J lost 8, with 22 bases in between. CDR3 length: 15 residues.

The chain employs TRBV6-1 and TRBJ2-7; D remains unclear. Germline V CDR1 and CDR2: MNHNS, SASEGT. This CDR3 is built from 13 residues. V was trimmed by 10 bases and J by 1 base, leaving 14 bases between them. The CDR3 nucleotides are TGTGCCACCGCGCCCCCCGGGTCCTACGAGCAGTACTTC. Protein: CATAPPGSYEQYF.

This chain joins TRBV18 and TRBJ2-7, with 8 bases fitting TRBD1. The V and J ends lost 6 bases and 6 bases, in that order; junction bases with no gene match: 10. CDR1 and CDR2 (germline): KGHSH, LQKENI. The CDR3 loop spans 14 amino acids. CDR3 amino acids: CASSRLATGVEQYF. In DNA, the CDR3 is TGTGCCAGCTCGCGCCTGGCGACAGGGGTCGAGCAGTACTTC.

A remark on this clone: Additional DNA sequences in this sample encode the identical CDR3. The V call is TRBV19, the J call TRBJ1-1; D unclear. CDR1 LNHDA and CDR2 SQIVND come from the germline V gene (reference sequence). V was cut by 3 bases and J by 1 base, with 6 bases left in between. The CDR3 spans 13 residues. The CDR3 bases are TGTGCCAGTAGTATGGGAGGGAACACTGAAGCTTTCTTT. This gives the protein CASSMGGNTEAFF.

The CDR3 DNA is TGTGCCAGCAGCACAACAGGGGGCCGGTATGGCTACACCTTC. Protein: CASSTTGGRYGYTF. V and J are TRBV9 and TRBJ1-2, with 9 nucleotides matching TRBD1. The V and J ends lost 4 bases and 5 bases, in that order; junction bases with no gene match: 6. Germline CDR1 reads SGDLS; CDR2 reads YYNGEE. The CDR3 extends over 14 amino acids. Combining the CDR3 with reference TRBV9 and TRBJ1-2 gives the whole variable domain DSGVTQTPKHLITATGQRVTLRCSPRSGDLSVYWYQQSLDQGLQFLIQYYNGEERAKGNILERFSAQQFPDLHSELNLSSLELGDSALYFCASSTTGGRYGYTFGSGTRLTVV.

The chain couples TRBV6-1 to TRBJ1-2; 7 bases are shared with TRBD1. After removal of 6 bases from V and 0 bases from J, the junction contained 7 bases not matched to a gene. The CDR3 length is 15 residues. Per the germline V gene, CDR1 is MNHNS and CDR2 is SASEGT. DNA of the CDR3: TGTGCCAGCAGATCCCAGACAGGGACTAACTATGGCTACACCTTC. This sequence encodes CASRSQTGTNYGYTF.